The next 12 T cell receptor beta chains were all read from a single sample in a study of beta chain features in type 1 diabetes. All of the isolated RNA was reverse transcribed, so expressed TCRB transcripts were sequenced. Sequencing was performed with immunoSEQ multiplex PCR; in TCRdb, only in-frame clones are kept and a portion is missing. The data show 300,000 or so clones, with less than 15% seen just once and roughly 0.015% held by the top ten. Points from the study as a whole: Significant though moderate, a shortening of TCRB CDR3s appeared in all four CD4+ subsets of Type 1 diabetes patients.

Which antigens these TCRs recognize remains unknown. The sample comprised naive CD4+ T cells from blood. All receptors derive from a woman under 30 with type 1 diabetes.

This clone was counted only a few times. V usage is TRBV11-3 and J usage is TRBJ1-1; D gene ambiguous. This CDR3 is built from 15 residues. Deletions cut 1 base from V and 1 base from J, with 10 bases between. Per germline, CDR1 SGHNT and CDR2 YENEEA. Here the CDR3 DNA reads TGTGCCAGCAGCTTAGGGTTGAGCGCGAACACTGAAGCTTTCTTT. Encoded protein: CASSLGLSANTEAFF.

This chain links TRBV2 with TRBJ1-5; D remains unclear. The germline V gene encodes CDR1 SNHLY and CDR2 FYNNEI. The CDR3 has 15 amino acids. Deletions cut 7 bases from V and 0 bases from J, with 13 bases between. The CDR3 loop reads CASTPPGSSNQPQHF. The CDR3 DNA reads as TGTGCCAGCACCCCTCCGGGTTCTAGCAATCAGCCCCAGCATTTT.

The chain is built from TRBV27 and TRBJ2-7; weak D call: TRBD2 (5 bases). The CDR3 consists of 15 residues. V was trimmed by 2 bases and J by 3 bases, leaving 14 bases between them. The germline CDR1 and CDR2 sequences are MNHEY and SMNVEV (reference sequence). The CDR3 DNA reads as TGTGCCAGCAGTTTACTACCCGGGGTAGGCTACGAGCAGTACTTC. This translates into CASSLLPGVGYEQYF.

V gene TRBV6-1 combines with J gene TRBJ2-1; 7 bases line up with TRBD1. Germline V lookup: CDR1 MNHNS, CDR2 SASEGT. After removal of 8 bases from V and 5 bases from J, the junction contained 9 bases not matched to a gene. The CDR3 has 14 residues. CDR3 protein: CASPNRDSHNEQFF. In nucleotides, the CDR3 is TGTGCCAGCCCCAACCGGGACAGCCACAATGAGCAGTTCTTC.

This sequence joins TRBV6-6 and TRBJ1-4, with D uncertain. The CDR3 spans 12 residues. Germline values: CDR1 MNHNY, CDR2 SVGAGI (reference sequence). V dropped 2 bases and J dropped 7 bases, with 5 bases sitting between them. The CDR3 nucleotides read TGTGCCAGCAGTTACGGCAGTGAAAAACTGTTTTTT. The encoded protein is CASSYGSEKLFF.

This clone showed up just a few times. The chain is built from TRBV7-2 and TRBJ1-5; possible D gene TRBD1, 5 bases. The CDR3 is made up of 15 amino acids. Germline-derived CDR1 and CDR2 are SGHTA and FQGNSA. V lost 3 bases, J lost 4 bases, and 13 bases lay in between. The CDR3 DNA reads TGTGCCAGCAGCTTCCAGGGAAGTGTTAATCAGCCCCAGCATTTT. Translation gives CASSFQGSVNQPQHF.

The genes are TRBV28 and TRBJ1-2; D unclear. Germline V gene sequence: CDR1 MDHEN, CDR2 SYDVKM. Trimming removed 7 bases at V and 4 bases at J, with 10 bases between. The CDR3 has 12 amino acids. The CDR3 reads CASTLGTYGYTF. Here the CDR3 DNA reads TGTGCCAGCACCTTGGGCACCTATGGCTACACCTTC.

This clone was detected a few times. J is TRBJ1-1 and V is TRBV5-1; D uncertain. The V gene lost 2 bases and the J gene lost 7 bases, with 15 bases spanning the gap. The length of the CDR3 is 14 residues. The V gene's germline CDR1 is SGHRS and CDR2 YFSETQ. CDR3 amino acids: CASSLGGSDIEAFF. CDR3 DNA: TGCGCCAGCAGCTTAGGTGGGTCCGACATTGAAGCTTTCTTT. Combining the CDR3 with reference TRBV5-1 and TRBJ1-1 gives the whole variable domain KAGVTQTPRYLIKTRGQQVTLSCSPISGHRSVSWYQQTPGQGLQFLFEYFSETQRNKGNFPGRFSGRQFSNSRSEMNVSTLELGDSALYLCASSLGGSDIEAFFGQGTRLTVV.

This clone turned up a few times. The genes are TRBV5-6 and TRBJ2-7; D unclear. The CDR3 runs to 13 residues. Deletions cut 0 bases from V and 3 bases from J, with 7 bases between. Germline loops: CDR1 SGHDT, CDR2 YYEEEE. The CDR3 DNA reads TGTGCCAGCAGCTTGGGGGCCAACTACGAGCAGTACTTC. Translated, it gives CASSLGANYEQYF.

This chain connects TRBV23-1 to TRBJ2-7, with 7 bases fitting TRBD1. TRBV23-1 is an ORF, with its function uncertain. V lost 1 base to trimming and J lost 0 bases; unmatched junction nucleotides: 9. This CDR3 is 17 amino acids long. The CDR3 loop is CASSQLKRQGFSYEQYV. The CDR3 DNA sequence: TGCGCCAGCAGTCAATTAAAGAGACAGGGTTTCTCCTACGAGCAGTACGTC.

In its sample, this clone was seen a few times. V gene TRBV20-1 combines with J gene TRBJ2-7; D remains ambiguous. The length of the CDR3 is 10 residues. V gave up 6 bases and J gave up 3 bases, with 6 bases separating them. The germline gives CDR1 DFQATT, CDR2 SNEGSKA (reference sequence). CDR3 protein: CSAANYEQYF. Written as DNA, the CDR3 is TGCAGTGCGGCCAACTACGAGCAGTACTTC.

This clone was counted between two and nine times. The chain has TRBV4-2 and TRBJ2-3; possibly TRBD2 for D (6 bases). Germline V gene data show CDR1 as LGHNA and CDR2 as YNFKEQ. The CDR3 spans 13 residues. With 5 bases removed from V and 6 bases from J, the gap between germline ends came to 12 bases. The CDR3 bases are TGTGCCAGCAGCTCGGCGGGGTCTGATACGCAGTATTTT. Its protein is CASSSAGSDTQYF.